These T cell receptor beta chains were read from a single sample in a study of blood T cell repertoires in COVID-19. Profiled with immunoSEQ multiplex PCR; TCRdb holds only in-frame clones, not every one. The data show under 95,000 clones, with around 86% seen just once and about 5% held by the top ten. The sequenced sample was peripheral blood. The receptors come from an elderly woman with acute or convalescent COVID-19. The CDR3 runs from the conserved cysteine through the conserved F or W. The order of the fields is V gene, D gene, J gene, clone size, CDR3 DNA, CDR3 protein. A D gene is named only where the DNA matches it firmly. Size is stated for part of the rows, as once, few or many counts, or as a class when the clone is expanded.

v_gene: TRBV7-2; d_gene: .; j_gene: TRBJ1-1; abundance: .; CDR3nt: TGTGCCAGCAGCTTAGGTGCGGGAGGGTACACTGAAGCTTTCTTT; CDR3aa: CASSLGAGGYTEAFF
v_gene: TRBV9; d_gene: TRBD1; j_gene: TRBJ2-1; abundance: .; CDR3nt: TGTGCCAGCAGCGGAGGGACAGCCGAAGAGCAGTTCTTC; CDR3aa: CASSGGTAEEQFF
v_gene: TRBV14; d_gene: TRBD2; j_gene: TRBJ2-2; abundance: .; CDR3nt: TGTGCCAGCAGCCCATTAGCGGGGAGACGGACCGGGGAGCTGTTTTTT; CDR3aa: CASSPLAGRRTGELFF
v_gene: TRBV15; d_gene: TRBD1; j_gene: TRBJ1-5; abundance: .; CDR3nt: TGTGCCACCAGCAGGCCCGGGACAGGGGGGCAGCCCCAGCATTTT; CDR3aa: CATSRPGTGGQPQHF
v_gene: TRBV7-2; d_gene: .; j_gene: TRBJ2-7; abundance: .; CDR3nt: TGTGCCAGCAGCTTAGACAGCTACTACGAGCAGTACTTC; CDR3aa: CASSLDSYYEQYF
v_gene: TRBV3-1/TRBV3-2; d_gene: TRBD2; j_gene: TRBJ2-3; abundance: .; CDR3nt: TGTGCCAGCAGTCCCCTAGCGGGAGGGATCACAGATACGCAGTATTTT; CDR3aa: CASSPLAGGITDTQYF
v_gene: TRBV5-1; d_gene: .; j_gene: TRBJ2-3; abundance: .; CDR3nt: TGCGCCAGCACTAGGGAGGGGGGCACAGATACGCAGTATTTT; CDR3aa: CASTREGGTDTQYF
v_gene: TRBV19; d_gene: .; j_gene: TRBJ1-3; abundance: .; CDR3nt: TGTGCCAGTATCTCTTGGACAGCCGCTTTCTCTGGAAACACCATATATTTT; CDR3aa: CASISWTAAFSGNTIYF
v_gene: TRBV11-2; d_gene: TRBD1; j_gene: TRBJ2-5; abundance: .; CDR3nt: TGTGCCAGCAGCTTAGTGGGACAGACGTACCAAGAGACCCAGTACTTC; CDR3aa: CASSLVGQTYQETQYF
v_gene: TRBV7-2; d_gene: TRBD1; j_gene: TRBJ1-2; abundance: .; CDR3nt: TGTGCCAGCAGCGTAGACAGGGGTAAAGGCTACACCTTC; CDR3aa: CASSVDRGKGYTF
v_gene: TRBV6-5; d_gene: .; j_gene: TRBJ1-5; abundance: .; CDR3nt: TGTGCCAGCTCGCCCGGGGGAGACAATCAGCCCCAGCATTTT; CDR3aa: CASSPGGDNQPQHF
v_gene: TRBV3-1/TRBV3-2; d_gene: TRBD1; j_gene: TRBJ1-6; abundance: .; CDR3nt: TGTGCCAGCACCGGACAGGCCAATTCACCCCTCCACTTT; CDR3aa: CASTGQANSPLHF
v_gene: TRBV3-1/TRBV3-2; d_gene: TRBD1; j_gene: TRBJ1-1; abundance: .; CDR3nt: TGTGCCAGCAGCCAGGGGACAGGGATGGGGGCTTTCTTT; CDR3aa: CASSQGTGMGAFF
v_gene: TRBV4-2; d_gene: TRBD1; j_gene: TRBJ1-5; abundance: .; CDR3nt: TGTGCCAGCAGCATACAGGGGGAAGGCAATCAGCCCCAGCATTTT; CDR3aa: CASSIQGEGNQPQHF
v_gene: TRBV6-5; d_gene: .; j_gene: TRBJ2-1; abundance: .; CDR3nt: TGTGCCAGCACCCCTAGGGGGAATGAGCAGTTCTTC; CDR3aa: CASTPRGNEQFF
v_gene: TRBV12-3/TRBV12-4; d_gene: .; j_gene: TRBJ1-1; abundance: .; CDR3nt: TGTGCCAGCGCCGAAAACATGAACACTGAAGCTTTCTTT; CDR3aa: CASAENMNTEAFF
v_gene: TRBV12-5; d_gene: TRBD1; j_gene: TRBJ1-5; abundance: .; CDR3nt: TGTGCTAGTGGCGGGACAGCCATGTATCAGCCCCAGCATTTT; CDR3aa: CASGGTAMYQPQHF
v_gene: TRBV6-2/TRBV6-3; d_gene: TRBD1; j_gene: TRBJ1-5; abundance: .; CDR3nt: TGTGCCAGCAGTTACACCGGGACAGAGAGTACACTTAGCAATCAGCCCCAGCATTTT; CDR3aa: CASSYTGTESTLSNQPQHF
v_gene: TRBV20-1; d_gene: TRBD2; j_gene: TRBJ2-1; abundance: .; CDR3nt: TGCAGTGCTAGTATGGTGGCTAGCGGTCAGGTTGTGGATGAGCAGTTCTTC; CDR3aa: CSASMVASGQVVDEQFF
v_gene: TRBV5-4; d_gene: TRBD2; j_gene: TRBJ2-3; abundance: .; CDR3nt: TGTGCCAGCAGTCACCCTGCTAGCGGGAGAGTTGGAGATACGCAGTATTTT; CDR3aa: CASSHPASGRVGDTQYF
v_gene: TRBV19; d_gene: .; j_gene: TRBJ1-3; abundance: .; CDR3nt: TGTGCCAGTACCCGTCCTTCTGGAAACACCATATATTTT; CDR3aa: CASTRPSGNTIYF
v_gene: TRBV30; d_gene: TRBD1; j_gene: TRBJ2-1; abundance: .; CDR3nt: TGTGCCTGGAGTGTCGGGACAGGGGTCTACAATGAGCAGTTCTTC; CDR3aa: CAWSVGTGVYNEQFF
v_gene: TRBV6-5; d_gene: .; j_gene: TRBJ1-1; abundance: .; CDR3nt: TGTGCCAGCAGGGATCGCAGGGCGGACACTGAAGCTTTCTTT; CDR3aa: CASRDRRADTEAFF
v_gene: TRBV11-2; d_gene: TRBD1; j_gene: TRBJ1-2; abundance: .; CDR3nt: TGTGCCAGCAGCTTCGACAGGGGCGCTGGCTACACCTTC; CDR3aa: CASSFDRGAGYTF
v_gene: TRBV19; d_gene: TRBD1; j_gene: TRBJ1-6; abundance: once; CDR3nt: TGTGCCAGTAGGCCGGGACAGGGATCACCCCTCCACTTT; CDR3aa: CASRPGQGSPLHF
v_gene: TRBV28; d_gene: .; j_gene: TRBJ1-2; abundance: .; CDR3nt: TGTGCCAGCAGTACAGGAGACTATGGCTACACCTTC; CDR3aa: CASSTGDYGYTF
v_gene: TRBV11-2; d_gene: .; j_gene: TRBJ1-1; abundance: .; CDR3nt: TGTGCCAGCAGCCTCCGACAGAATGTAGGCACTGAAGCTTTCTTT; CDR3aa: CASSLRQNVGTEAFF
v_gene: TRBV5-6; d_gene: TRBD1; j_gene: TRBJ1-1; abundance: .; CDR3nt: TGTGCCAGCAGCTTGGGGACAGGCACTATGAACACTGAAGCTTTCTTT; CDR3aa: CASSLGTGTMNTEAFF
v_gene: TRBV5-8; d_gene: .; j_gene: TRBJ2-1; abundance: .; CDR3nt: TGTGCCAGCAGCTTGGGACAGGTCGTCTACAATGAGCAGTTCTTC; CDR3aa: CASSLGQVVYNEQFF
v_gene: TRBV5-4; d_gene: .; j_gene: TRBJ1-2; abundance: .; CDR3nt: TGTGCCAGCAGCCCCAAGGGCAGGGCCCTAAACACCTTC; CDR3aa: CASSPKGRALNTF
v_gene: TRBV5-8; d_gene: TRBD1; j_gene: TRBJ1-5; abundance: .; CDR3nt: TGTGCCAGCAGCTCCGGGACAGGGGTCCATCAGCCCCAGCATTTT; CDR3aa: CASSSGTGVHQPQHF
v_gene: TRBV3-1/TRBV3-2; d_gene: TRBD2; j_gene: TRBJ2-7; abundance: .; CDR3nt: TGTGCCAGCAGCCAAGGGACTAGCGGGAGCTCCTACGAGCAGTACTTC; CDR3aa: CASSQGTSGSSYEQYF